Each of the 26 T cell receptor beta chains below was sequenced from the same sample in a study of cytomegalovirus exposure and HLA in healthy donors (dated by TCRdb to 2015 to 2018). Library generation was performed with the immunoSEQ multiplex PCR assay. For the multiplex PCR, a mixture combining 60 forward primers for TCR Vbeta segments and 13 reverse primers for TCR Jbeta segments was used. TCRdb re-hosts the immuneACCESS table, in-frame sequences only. Its copies lack some clones; in the studies checked, an unresolved V gene accounts for under half of them, and the cause for the rest is not known. The sample contains approximately 110,000 clones, around 78% of them found a single time. The ten largest clones represent approximately 3.8% of the sample. The sequencing sample was made of PBMCs. The source is a man in his forties in good health and CMV-seronegative.

The rearrangement joins TRBV10-3 to TRBJ2-7; maybe TRBD2 (6 bases). V gave up 0 bases and J gave up 4 bases, with 19 bases separating them. This CDR3 has 17 residues. The germline gives CDR1 ENHRY, CDR2 SYGVKD. CDR3 sequence reads: CAISESGGRRGVYEQYF. In DNA form, the CDR3 reads TGTGCCATCAGTGAGTCTGGAGGGCGGAGAGGGGTATACGAGCAGTACTTC.

This clone was recorded only once. The chain joins TRBV5-5 to TRBJ1-5; the D gene is possibly TRBD1 (5 bases). The CDR3 is made up of 15 amino acids. Germline CDR1 and CDR2: SGHKS and YYEKEE (reference sequence). V lost 1 base and J lost 3, with 11 bases in between. CDR3 in amino acids: CASSLFLGPNQPQHF. CDR3 bases: TGTGCCAGCAGCTTGTTCTTGGGGCCCAATCAGCCCCAGCATTTT.

The chain joins TRBV10-3 to TRBJ1-3, with 8 nucleotides matching TRBD1. The CDR3 covers 15 residues. Germline V gene sequence: CDR1 ENHRY, CDR2 SYGVKD. V gave up 5 bases and J gave up 4 bases; unmatched junction bases: 7. The CDR3 reads CAISSPGQVGNTIYF. CDR3 coding DNA: TGTGCCATCAGTTCCCCGGGACAGGTGGGAAACACCATATATTTT.

The chain carries TRBV5-4 and TRBJ2-7; weak D call: TRBD1 (6 bases). The CDR3 has 15 residues. V lost 4 bases, J lost 4 bases, and 18 bases lay in between. Germline CDR1 and CDR2: SGHNT and YYREEE (reference sequence). The chain's CDR3 is CASSPGTPSPYEQYF. The DNA of the CDR3 is TGTGCCAGCAGCCCCGGGACACCCAGCCCATACGAGCAGTACTTC.

The J gene is TRBJ2-7, the V gene TRBV9; TRBD2 is a possible D gene (6 bases). Germline CDR1 SGDLS, CDR2 YYNGEE. V was pared by 5 bases and J by 0 bases, with 24 bases between. CDR3 length: 18 residues. The CDR3 sequence is CASSASLSPGESSYEQYF. In nucleotides, the CDR3 is TGTGCCAGCAGTGCGTCCCTATCTCCGGGGGAAAGCTCCTACGAGCAGTACTTC.

The V call is TRBV5-1, the J call TRBJ1-3; no firm D call. CDR3 size: 16 residues. Trimming left V 0 bases short and J 4 bases short, with 14 bases between. Germline CDR1 is SGHRS and CDR2 is YFSETQ. The CDR3 sequence is CASSLGLPSRGNTIYF. CDR3 in DNA: TGCGCCAGCAGCTTGGGGTTGCCCTCCAGGGGAAACACCATATATTTT.

Only one count was recorded for this clone. The J gene is TRBJ2-1, the V gene TRBV27; TRBD1 might be the D (6 bases). V shed 4 bases and J shed 6 bases, with 7 bases lying between them. The germline V gene has CDR1 MNHEY and CDR2 SMNVEV (reference sequence). The CDR3 consists of 12 residues. In DNA form, the CDR3 reads TGTGCCAGCAGTTACAGGGTCAATGAGCAGTTCTTC. This translates into CASSYRVNEQFF.

The chain is built from TRBV5-6 and TRBJ1-4; TRBD1 matches at 7 bases. V shed 4 bases and J 7 bases; nucleotides not matched to a gene: 13. The CDR3 spans 16 residues. Germline lookup yields CDR1 SGHDT and CDR2 YYEEEE. CDR3 DNA sequence: TGTGCCAGCAGCGCCCTAGAGGACAGGAACCTTGAAAAACTGTTTTTT. Its protein is CASSALEDRNLEKLFF.

The chain has TRBV28 and TRBJ2-5, with 11 positions matching TRBD2. The CDR3 totals 15 residues. Germline assignment: CDR1 MDHEN and CDR2 SYDVKM. V dropped 5 bases and J dropped 13; count of bases not matched to a gene: 15. The CDR3 spells CASSESTSGVNRRYF. Here the CDR3 DNA reads TGTGCCAGCAGTGAATCGACTAGCGGGGTCAACCGTCGGTACTTC.

This clone was seen once. The CDR3: CASSKGGARDINEQFF. CDR3 in DNA: TGTGCCAGCAGCAAAGGCGGGGCAAGGGATATCAATGAGCAGTTCTTC. This chain links TRBV21-1 with TRBJ2-1; TRBD2 reflects the table's D call only, with no check against the DNA. TRBV21-1 is recorded as a pseudogene. This CDR3 spans 16 amino acids.

The gene calls are TRBV7-9 and TRBJ1-2; the match to TRBD1 covers 7 bases. J gave up 13 bases and V 4 bases, and 6 bases lay outside the gene matches. This CDR3 region has 11 residues. Germline values: CDR1 SEHNR, CDR2 FQNEAQ (reference sequence). CDR3 sequence (DNA): TGTGCCAGCAGCTCCGACAGGGCGTGCACCTTC. This sequence encodes CASSSDRACTF.

The chain recombines TRBV6-6 with TRBJ1-3, with unresolved D. The CDR3 has 15 amino acids. V lost 5 bases, J lost 3 bases, and 14 bases lay in between. CDR1 and CDR2 from the germline V gene are MNHNY and SVGAGI (reference sequence). The DNA for the CDR3 is TGTGCCAGCAGTCCCGATAGGACTTATGGAAACACCATATATTTT. Residues: CASSPDRTYGNTIYF.

This chain links TRBV7-9 with TRBJ2-7, with a tentative D call TRBD2 (7 bases). V lost 6 bases to trimming and J lost 2 bases, with 20 bases between them. The CDR3 has 16 residues. Germline CDR1 is SEHNR and CDR2 is FQNEAQ (reference sequence). The CDR3 is CASSQSAGGPTYEQYF. In nucleotides, the CDR3 is TGTGCCAGCAGTCAATCTGCCGGGGGGCCGACCTACGAGCAGTACTTC.

This clone was counted a few times. The CDR3 is CASSKSRAELFF. DNA for the CDR3: TGTGCCAGCAGTAAATCCAGGGCAGAGCTGTTTTTT. The chain joins TRBV6-5 to TRBJ2-2; maybe TRBD1 (5 bases). Trimming cost V 5 bases and J 11 bases, with 12 bases left between them. The CDR3 consists of 12 residues. The germline CDR1 and CDR2 sequences are MNHEY and SVGAGI.

The CDR3 nucleotides are TGTGCCATCAGTGAGGGCACTACTTTATTCTACGAGCAGTACTTC. Amino acids: CAISEGTTLFYEQYF. The gene calls are TRBV10-3 and TRBJ2-7; no clear D. The CDR3 contains 15 residues. Trimming took off 2 bases at V and 3 bases at J, with 14 bases between the two ends. The germline CDR1 and CDR2 sequences are ENHRY and SYGVKD.

The V and J genes are TRBV7-2 and TRBJ1-5; a possible D gene is TRBD1 (6 bases). The CDR3 is 15 amino acids. Trimming removed 5 bases from V and 4 bases from J, with 15 bases in between. Per germline, CDR1 SGHTA and CDR2 FQGNSA. The CDR3 is CASSLTRDTNQPQHF. In DNA form, the CDR3 reads TGTGCCAGCAGCCTAACCCGGGACACAAATCAGCCCCAGCATTTT.

The rearrangement uses TRBV6-5 and TRBJ2-5; the match to TRBD1 covers 7 bases. The DNA end lines up better with TRBJ2-7; the J call may be wrong. This CDR3 region has 13 residues. Germline values: CDR1 MNHEY, CDR2 SVGAGI. The CDR3 is CASRLGQPYEQYF. CDR3 bases: TGTGCCAGCAGATTGGGACAGCCCTACGAGCAGTACTTC.

This clone was observed once. This rearrangement joins TRBV2 to TRBJ2-6; a possible D gene is TRBD1 (5 bases). Trimming removed 7 bases at V and 2 bases at J, with 9 bases between. Germline CDR1 and CDR2: SNHLY and FYNNEI. The CDR3 covers 14 residues. Here the CDR3 reads CASNRYAGANVLTF. The CDR3 coding sequence is TGTGCCAGCAACAGGTACGCTGGGGCCAACGTCCTGACTTTC.

This chain links TRBV5-4 with TRBJ2-3; tentatively, D is TRBD1 (5 bases). V lost 5 bases and J lost 4, with 17 bases in between. The CDR3 sequence is 15 residues long. Per germline, CDR1 SGHNT and CDR2 YYREEE (reference sequence). The CDR3 spells CASRVQGSFADTQYF. The CDR3 nucleotides are TGTGCCAGCAGAGTTCAGGGTTCATTCGCAGATACGCAGTATTTT. The full variable domain, in which reference TRBV5-4 and TRBJ2-3 provide the parts outside the CDR3, is ETGVTQSPTHLIKTRGQQVTLRCSSQSGHNTVSWYQQALGQGPQFIFQYYREEENGRGNFPPRFSGLQFPNYSSELNVNALELDDSALYLCASRVQGSFADTQYFGPGTRLTVL.

V gene TRBV5-1 combines with J gene TRBJ2-1; TRBD2 is a possible D gene (5 bases). V was clipped by 2 bases and J by 5 bases, with 8 bases between them. The CDR3 sequence is 13 residues long. The germline V gene has CDR1 SGHRS and CDR2 YFSETQ. CDR3 region: CASSFGVDNEQFF. The CDR3 coding sequence is TGCGCCAGCAGCTTCGGGGTTGACAATGAGCAGTTCTTC.

The V and J genes are TRBV5-1 and TRBJ1-1; 7 nucleotides match TRBD1. V was clipped by 0 bases and J by 2 bases; unmatched bases: 7. CDR1 is SGHRS, CDR2 YFSETQ, per germline. CDR3 length: 16 residues. CDR3: CASSLGPQGGNTEAFF. The CDR3 coding sequence is TGCGCCAGCAGCTTGGGACCCCAGGGGGGAAACACTGAAGCTTTCTTT.

Of note for this clone: The junction departs from germline at one end; a sequencing error may be responsible. The same CDR3 arises from other DNA sequences in this sample as well. This CDR3 reads CSVLRGTYEQYF. CDR3 DNA: TGCAGCGTTTTGAGGGGGACCTACGAGCAGTACTTT. The V call is TRBV29-1, the J call TRBJ2-7; tentatively, D is TRBD1 (6 bases). The length of the CDR3 is 12 residues. Germline loops: CDR1 SQVTM, CDR2 ANQGSEA.

V is TRBV7-2 and J is TRBJ2-7, with 7 bases identical to TRBD2. Trimming cost V 3 bases and J 3 bases; bases outside gene matches: 5. Germline V gene lookup returns CDR1 SGHTA and CDR2 FQGNSA. The CDR3 is 14 amino acids. CDR3 bases: TGTGCCAGCAGCTTGGCGGGGGACCTCTACGAGCAGTACTTC. This translates into CASSLAGDLYEQYF.

The rearrangement joins TRBV6-1 to TRBJ2-5; 7 positions agree with TRBD1. Per germline, CDR1 MNHNS and CDR2 SASEGT. V lost 6 bases to trimming and J lost 5 bases; unmatched junction nucleotides: 12. The CDR3 spans 15 residues. The DNA of the CDR3 is TGTGCCAGCAGCAATACCGGGACAGTTAGGGAGACCCAGTACTTC. This sequence encodes CASSNTGTVRETQYF.

The J gene is TRBJ2-6, the V gene TRBV27; maybe TRBD2 (5 bases). CDR3 length: 15 amino acids. V shed 5 bases and J shed 1 base, with 9 bases lying between them. In germline, CDR1 is MNHEY, CDR2 SMNVEV (reference sequence). The CDR3 region is CASSTRGSGANVLTF. CDR3 sequence (DNA): TGTGCCAGCAGTACTCGGGGTTCTGGGGCCAACGTCCTGACTTTC.

There are a few counts of this clone. The chain recombines TRBV7-9 with TRBJ1-2, with TRBD1 identical over 9 bases. This CDR3 region has 13 residues. Germline CDR1 is SEHNR and CDR2 is FQNEAQ (reference sequence). Trimming took 4 bases from V and 8 from J; bases not matched to a gene: 5. This chain's CDR3 is CASSSGQGRGYTF. The CDR3 region has the DNA TGTGCCAGCAGCTCGGGACAGGGTCGGGGCTACACCTTC.